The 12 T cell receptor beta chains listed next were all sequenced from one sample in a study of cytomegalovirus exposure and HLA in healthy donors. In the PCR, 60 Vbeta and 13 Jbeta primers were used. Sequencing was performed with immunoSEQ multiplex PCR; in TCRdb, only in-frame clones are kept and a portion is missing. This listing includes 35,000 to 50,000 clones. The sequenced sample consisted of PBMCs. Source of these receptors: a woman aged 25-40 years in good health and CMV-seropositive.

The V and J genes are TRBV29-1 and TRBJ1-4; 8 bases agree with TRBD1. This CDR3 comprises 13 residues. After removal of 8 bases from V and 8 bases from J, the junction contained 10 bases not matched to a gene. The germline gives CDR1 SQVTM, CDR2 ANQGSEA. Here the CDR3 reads CSSSQGAGEKLFF. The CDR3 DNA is TGCAGCTCCAGCCAGGGGGCTGGGGAAAAACTGTTTTTT. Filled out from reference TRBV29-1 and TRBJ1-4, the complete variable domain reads SAVISQKPSRDICQRGTSLTIQCQVDSQVTMMFWYRQQPGQSLTLIATANQGSEATYESGFVIDKFPISRPNLTFSTLTVSNMSPEDSSIYLCSSSQGAGEKLFFGSGTQLSVL.

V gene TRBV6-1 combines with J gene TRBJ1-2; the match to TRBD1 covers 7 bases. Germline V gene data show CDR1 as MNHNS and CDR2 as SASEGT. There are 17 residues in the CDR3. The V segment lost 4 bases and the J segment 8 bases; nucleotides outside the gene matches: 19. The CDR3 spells CASSAPSRGQLSGGYTF. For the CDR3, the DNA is TGTGCCAGCAGTGCCCCCTCGAGGGGACAGCTCTCTGGAGGCTACACCTTC.

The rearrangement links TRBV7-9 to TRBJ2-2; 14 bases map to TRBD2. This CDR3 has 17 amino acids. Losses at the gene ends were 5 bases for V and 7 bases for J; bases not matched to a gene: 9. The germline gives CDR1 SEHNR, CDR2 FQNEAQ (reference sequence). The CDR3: CASSQLTGLAGDGELFF. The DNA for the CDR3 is TGTGCCAGCAGCCAACTTACGGGACTAGCGGGAGACGGGGAGCTGTTTTTT.

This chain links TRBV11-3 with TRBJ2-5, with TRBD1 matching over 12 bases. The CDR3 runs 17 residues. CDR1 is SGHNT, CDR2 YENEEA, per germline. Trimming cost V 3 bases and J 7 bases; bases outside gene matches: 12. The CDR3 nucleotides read TGTGCCAGCAGCTTCCGGGACAGGGGGCGCGGCGGGTTGACCCAGTACTTC. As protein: CASSFRDRGRGGLTQYF.

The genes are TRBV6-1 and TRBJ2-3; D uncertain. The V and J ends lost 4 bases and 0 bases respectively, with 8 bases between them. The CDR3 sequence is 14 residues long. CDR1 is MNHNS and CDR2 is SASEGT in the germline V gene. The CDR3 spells CASSAAVSTDTQYF. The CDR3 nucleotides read TGTGCCAGCAGTGCGGCGGTTAGCACAGATACGCAGTATTTT.

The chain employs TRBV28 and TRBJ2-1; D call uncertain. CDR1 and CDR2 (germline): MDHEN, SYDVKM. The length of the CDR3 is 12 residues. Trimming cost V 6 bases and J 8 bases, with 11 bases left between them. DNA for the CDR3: TGTGCCAGCAGACAACTCCGGGATGAGCAGTTCTTC. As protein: CASRQLRDEQFF.

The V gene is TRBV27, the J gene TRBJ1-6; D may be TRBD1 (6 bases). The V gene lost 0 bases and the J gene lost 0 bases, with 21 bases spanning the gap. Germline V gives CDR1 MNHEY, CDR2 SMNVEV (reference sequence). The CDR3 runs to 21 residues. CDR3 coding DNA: TGTGCCAGCAGTTTATCGGCCCTAACAGGGATGAAGAGCTCCTATAATTCACCCCTCCACTTT. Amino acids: CASSLSALTGMKSSYNSPLHF.

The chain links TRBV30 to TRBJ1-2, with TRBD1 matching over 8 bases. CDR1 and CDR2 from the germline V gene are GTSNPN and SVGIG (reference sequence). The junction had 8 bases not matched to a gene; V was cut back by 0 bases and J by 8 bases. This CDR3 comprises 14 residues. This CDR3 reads CAWSVLGQGPGYTF. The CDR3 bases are TGTGCCTGGAGTGTATTAGGACAGGGCCCCGGCTACACCTTC.

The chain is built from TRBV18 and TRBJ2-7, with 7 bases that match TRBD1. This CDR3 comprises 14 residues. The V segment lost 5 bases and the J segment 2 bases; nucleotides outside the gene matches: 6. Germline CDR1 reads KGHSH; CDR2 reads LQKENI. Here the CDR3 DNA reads TGTGCCAGCTCAACGGAACAGGGGACCTACGAGCAGTACTTC. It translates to CASSTEQGTYEQYF.

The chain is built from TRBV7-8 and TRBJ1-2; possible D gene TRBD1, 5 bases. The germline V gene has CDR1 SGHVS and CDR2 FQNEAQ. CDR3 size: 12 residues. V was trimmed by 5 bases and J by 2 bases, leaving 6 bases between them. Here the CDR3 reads CASSPGNYGYTF. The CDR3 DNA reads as TGTGCCAGCAGCCCAGGGAACTATGGCTACACCTTC.

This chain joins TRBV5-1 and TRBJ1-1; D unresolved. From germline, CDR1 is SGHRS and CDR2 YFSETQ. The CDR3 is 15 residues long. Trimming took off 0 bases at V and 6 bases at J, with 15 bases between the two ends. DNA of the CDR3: TGCGCCAGCAGCTTGGCCGGGGTCACGCGGGCTGAAGCTTTCTTT. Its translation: CASSLAGVTRAEAFF.

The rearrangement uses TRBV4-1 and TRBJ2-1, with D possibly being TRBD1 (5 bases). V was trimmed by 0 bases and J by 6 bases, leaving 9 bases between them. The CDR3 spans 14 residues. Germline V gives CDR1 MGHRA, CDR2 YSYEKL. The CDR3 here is CASSQEAQGNEQFF. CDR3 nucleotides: TGCGCCAGCAGCCAAGAAGCTCAGGGCAATGAGCAGTTCTTC.